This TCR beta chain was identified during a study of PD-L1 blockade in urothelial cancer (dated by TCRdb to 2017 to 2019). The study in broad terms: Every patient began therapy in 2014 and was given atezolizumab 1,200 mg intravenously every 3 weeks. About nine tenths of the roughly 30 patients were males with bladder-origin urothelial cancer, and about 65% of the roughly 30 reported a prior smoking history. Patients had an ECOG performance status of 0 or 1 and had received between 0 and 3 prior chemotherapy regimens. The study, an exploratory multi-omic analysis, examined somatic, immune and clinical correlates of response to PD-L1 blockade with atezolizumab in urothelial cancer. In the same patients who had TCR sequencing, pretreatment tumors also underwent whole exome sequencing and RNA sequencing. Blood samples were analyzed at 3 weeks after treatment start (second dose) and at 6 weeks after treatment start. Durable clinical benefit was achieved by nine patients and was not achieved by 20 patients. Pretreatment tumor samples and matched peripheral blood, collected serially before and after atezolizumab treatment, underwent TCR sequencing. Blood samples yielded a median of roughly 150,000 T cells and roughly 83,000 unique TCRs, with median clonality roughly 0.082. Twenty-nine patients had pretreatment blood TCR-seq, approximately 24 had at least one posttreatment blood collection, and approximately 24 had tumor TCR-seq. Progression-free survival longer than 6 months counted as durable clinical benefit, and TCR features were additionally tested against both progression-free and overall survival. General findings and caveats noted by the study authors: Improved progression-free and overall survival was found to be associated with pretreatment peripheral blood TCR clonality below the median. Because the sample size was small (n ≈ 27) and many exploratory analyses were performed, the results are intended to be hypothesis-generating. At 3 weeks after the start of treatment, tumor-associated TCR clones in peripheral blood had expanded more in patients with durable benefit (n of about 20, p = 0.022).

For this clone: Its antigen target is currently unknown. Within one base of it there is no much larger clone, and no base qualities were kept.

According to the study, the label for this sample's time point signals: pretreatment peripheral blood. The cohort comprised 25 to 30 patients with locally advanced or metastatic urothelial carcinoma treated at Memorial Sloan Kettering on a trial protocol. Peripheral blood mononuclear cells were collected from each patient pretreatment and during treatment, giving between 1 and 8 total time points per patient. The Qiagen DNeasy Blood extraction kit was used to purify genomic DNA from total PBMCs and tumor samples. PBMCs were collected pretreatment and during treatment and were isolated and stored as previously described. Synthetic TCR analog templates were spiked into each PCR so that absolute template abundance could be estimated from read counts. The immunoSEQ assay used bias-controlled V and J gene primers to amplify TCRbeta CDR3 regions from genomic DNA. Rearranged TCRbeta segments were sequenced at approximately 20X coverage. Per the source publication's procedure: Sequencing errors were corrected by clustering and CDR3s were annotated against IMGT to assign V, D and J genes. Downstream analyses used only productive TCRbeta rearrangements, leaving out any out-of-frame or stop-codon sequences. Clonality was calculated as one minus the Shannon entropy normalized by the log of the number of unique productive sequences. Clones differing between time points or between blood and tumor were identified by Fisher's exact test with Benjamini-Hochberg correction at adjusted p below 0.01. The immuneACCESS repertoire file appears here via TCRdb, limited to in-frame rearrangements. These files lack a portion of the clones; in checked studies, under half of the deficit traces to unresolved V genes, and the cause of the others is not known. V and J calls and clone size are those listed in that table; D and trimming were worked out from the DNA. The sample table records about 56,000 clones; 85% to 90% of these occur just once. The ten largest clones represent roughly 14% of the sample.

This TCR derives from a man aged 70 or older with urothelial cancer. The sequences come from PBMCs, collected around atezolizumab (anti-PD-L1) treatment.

The base sequence is TGCGCCAGCAGCCAATCTCCGGGACTCAACACAGATACGCAGTATTTT. Its amino acids are CASSQSPGLNTDTQYF. Recombination joined TRBV4-1 with TRBJ2-3; the best D guess is TRBD2, with 6 bases matching. CDR1 and CDR2 are read off the germline V gene as MGHRA and YSYEKL. Trimming costs V 2 bases and J 2 bases, and their ends lie 14 bases apart. The CDR3 runs 16 residues from the cysteine to the phenylalanine. Only the CDR3 portion is preserved as DNA: 48 bases, with reading frame beginning at the first base.